The next 16 T cell receptor beta chains were all read from a single sample in a study of OX40 agonist ivuxolimab in advanced cancers. Clones were read by immunoSEQ multiplex PCR, and TCRdb kept only the in-frame ones, dropping some. The sample yields 36,000 or so clones, less than 90% seen once. This material consisted of CD4+ or CD8+ T cells sorted from blood, taken in a trial of the OX40 agonist ivuxolimab. The receptors originated from an adult with an advanced solid tumor such as melanoma, head and neck, liver or kidney cancer.

The CDR3 here is CARTRGQGVKGPYEQYF. CDR3 DNA: TGCGCCAGGACGAGGGGACAGGGCGTTAAGGGCCCCTACGAGCAGTACTTC. J is TRBJ2-7 and V is TRBV10-1, with 9 bases aligning to TRBD1. The CDR3 is 17 amino acids. Trimming removed 9 bases from V and 2 bases from J; junction bases left unmatched: 17. Germline V gene sequence: CDR1 WNHNN, CDR2 SYGVQD (reference sequence).

The chain links TRBV5-4 to TRBJ2-7, with 8 bases fitting TRBD2. Germline lookup yields CDR1 SGHNT and CDR2 YYREEE (reference sequence). V lost 2 bases and J lost 6; bases outside the gene matches: 7. The CDR3 runs to 14 residues. CDR3 nucleotides: TGTGCCAGCAGCTTTCCCGGGAGGGCATCCGAGCAGTACTTC. It encodes CASSFPGRASEQYF.

The chain recombines TRBV28 with TRBJ1-3; unclear D gene. The germline gives CDR1 MDHEN, CDR2 SYDVKM. This CDR3 is 12 amino acids long. The V and J ends lost 7 bases and 5 bases respectively, with 9 bases between them. CDR3 DNA sequence: TGTGCCAGCACCCGGGGTAGAAACACCATATATTTT. Encoded protein: CASTRGRNTIYF.

Turning to this clone: One end of the junction fails to match germline, which may point to a read error. J is TRBJ2-5 and V is TRBV7-7; TRBD2 might be the D (6 bases). Looked up from germline, CDR1 is SSHAT and CDR2 is FNYEAQ (reference sequence). The CDR3 is 14 residues long. CDR3 bases: TGTGCTAGCAGCCCTAACATGGGGGGAGAGACCCAGTACTTC. It is translated as CASSPNMGGETQYF.

The CDR3 is CASSFGDRGPYEQYF. The CDR3 DNA reads TGTGCCAGCAGCTTCGGGGACAGGGGCCCCTACGAGCAGTACTTC. The V gene is TRBV5-4, the J gene TRBJ2-7; 10 bases align to TRBD1. CDR1 is SGHNT, CDR2 YYREEE, per germline (reference sequence). This CDR3 is 15 amino acids long. V gave up 2 bases and J gave up 2 bases; unmatched junction bases: 4.

This clone came up a few times. The gene calls are TRBV6-1 and TRBJ2-7; D is unresolved. Trimming removed 2 bases from V and 2 bases from J, with 7 bases in between. The CDR3 has 13 residues. CDR1 and CDR2 (germline): MNHNS, SASEGT. The CDR3 sequence: CASSEMWTYEQYF. As DNA, the CDR3 is TGTGCCAGCAGTGAAATGTGGACCTACGAGCAGTACTTC.

The V and J genes are TRBV7-6 and TRBJ1-6; D remains ambiguous. Germline V gene lookup returns CDR1 SGHVS and CDR2 FNYEAQ. The CDR3 loop spans 13 amino acids. V gave up 5 bases and J gave up 13 bases, with 15 bases separating them. The CDR3 bases are TGTGCCAGCAGCCCAGGACTCTTGCGGCCCCTCCACTTT. Its translation: CASSPGLLRPLHF.

The V call is TRBV5-1, the J call TRBJ1-6; TRBD1 might be the D (5 bases). Germline V lookup: CDR1 SGHRS, CDR2 YFSETQ. Trimming left V 4 bases short and J 10 bases short, with 21 bases between. There are 16 residues in the CDR3. The CDR3 loop is CASSPLSRGRGSPLHF. In nucleotides, the CDR3 is TGCGCCAGCAGCCCGCTTTCGAGGGGACGGGGGTCACCCCTCCACTTT.

The CDR3 nucleotides read TGTGCCAGTAGTATTGCAGGCGGTGGTAGTGAAAAACTGTTTTTT. Its translation: CASSIAGGGSEKLFF. The rearrangement links TRBV19 to TRBJ1-4, with no clear D. Trimming stripped 3 bases from V and 7 bases from J, with 15 bases between. CDR1 and CDR2 from the germline V gene are LNHDA and SQIVND (reference sequence). This CDR3 region has 15 residues.

The chain is built from TRBV5-6 and TRBJ1-1, with 7 bases that match TRBD1. Unmatched junction bases numbered 3, after V lost 1 base and J lost 0 bases. The germline gives CDR1 SGHDT, CDR2 YYEEEE. This CDR3 spans 15 amino acids. Here the CDR3 DNA reads TGTGCCAGCAGCTTGTTGACAGGGCTGAACACTGAAGCTTTCTTT. Its translation is CASSLLTGLNTEAFF.

A single count supports this clone. This chain joins TRBV5-1 and TRBJ1-2; D unclear. V was shortened by 0 bases and J by 2 bases, with 8 bases between the two germline ends. This CDR3 has 14 amino acids. The germline V gene encodes CDR1 SGHRS and CDR2 YFSETQ. The CDR3 sequence: CASSLVPGNYGYTF. CDR3 coding DNA: TGCGCCAGCAGCTTGGTTCCGGGAAACTATGGCTACACCTTC.

Notes on this clone: One junction end disagrees with the germline gene, perhaps due to a read error. This sequence joins TRBV18 and TRBJ2-3, with a weak D call TRBD2 (6 bases). The CDR3 loop spans 13 amino acids. The germline gives CDR1 KGHSH, CDR2 LQKENI. CDR3 loop: CASSPYGGWTLNF. CDR3 DNA sequence: TGTGCCAGCTCACCATACGGGGGTTGGACTTTGAATTTT.

The rearrangement joins TRBV6-5 to TRBJ1-5, with 9 bases matching TRBD1. The trim removed 6 bases at V and 7 bases at J, leaving 10 bases unmatched. The germline gives CDR1 MNHEY, CDR2 SVGAGI. The CDR3 has 15 residues. CDR3 region: CASRPSGTGLQPQHF. CDR3 bases: TGTGCCAGCAGACCCTCCGGGACAGGGCTCCAGCCCCAGCATTTT.

The chain uses TRBV29-1 and TRBJ1-1; D possibly corresponds to TRBD1 (5 bases). Trimming pared 4 bases from V and 1 base from J, leaving 10 bases between. This CDR3 has 13 amino acids. The germline V gene has CDR1 SQVTM and CDR2 ANQGSEA. The chain's CDR3 is CSVVARANTEAFF. The CDR3 region has the DNA TGCAGCGTTGTAGCCAGGGCGAACACTGAAGCTTTCTTT.

The chain couples TRBV27 to TRBJ2-3; TRBD1 agrees at 8 bases. Germline loops: CDR1 MNHEY, CDR2 SMNVEV (reference sequence). V shed 5 bases, J shed 4 bases, and the junction held 14 bases outside the gene matches. This CDR3 is 17 amino acids long. The chain's CDR3 is CASSLRRRDRGPDTQYF. CDR3 DNA: TGTGCCAGCAGTCTACGGCGGAGAGACAGGGGACCAGATACGCAGTATTTT.

This chain connects TRBV7-9 to TRBJ1-3; D is unresolved. V was trimmed by 1 base and J by 0 bases, leaving 10 bases between them. This CDR3 comprises 16 residues. Germline assignment: CDR1 SEHNR and CDR2 FQNEAQ (reference sequence). This chain's CDR3 is CASSLVGRSSGNTIYF. CDR3 DNA: TGTGCCAGCAGCTTAGTGGGTAGGAGCTCTGGAAACACCATATATTTT.